Given below is one T cell receptor beta chain in context. Antigen unknown. The use of a sample-barcoded 5' primer and a J-beta primer mix characterized a second PCR of roughly 7 to 11 cycles. Each CDR3 protein gets one entry after TCRdb re-called the 5' RACE reads with MiXCR. The repertoire includes about 1,400,000 distinct CDR3 sequences, around 55% of them detected once, and 6.5% to 8.5% sits in the top ten. Healthy individuals of Caucasian origin from Russia, aged about 6 to 90, served as donors. The sample comes from a study of blood T cells in healthy people across ages. CDR3 size: 19 residues. Germline V lookup: CDR1 KGHSH, CDR2 LQKENI. V was shortened by 0 bases and J by 0 bases, with 19 bases between the two germline ends. Notes on the study in general: The study regarded diversity estimates from one million T cells as underestimates.

The chain has TRBV18 and TRBJ2-3; D is possibly TRBD1 or TRBD2 (6 bases each). Sequencing was performed on blood. The receptor was derived from a man aged 18-30 years in good health. The CDR3 DNA is TGTGCCAGCTCACCACCGACTAGGACAGCCGTTTGGAGCACAGATACGCAGTATTTT. It encodes CASSPPTRTAVWSTDTQYF.